This TCR beta chain was recorded in a study of beta chain features in type 1 diabetes. Study details: In all, 107,917,701 sorted cells from all samples were analyzed.

As every portion of the isolated RNA was reverse transcribed, the sequencing read expressed TCRB transcripts. The method was immunoSEQ multiplex PCR; TCRdb's version includes in-frame clones alone and lacks a portion of them. The sample lists 330,000 or so clones; roughly 15% were seen once. The clonotype was recovered from a man younger than 40 in good health. The sequenced material came from central memory CD4+ T cells from blood.

CDR3 in amino acids: CASSQEGARNEQFF. The CDR3 region has the DNA TGCGCCAGCAGCCAAGAGGGGGCTAGGAATGAGCAGTTCTTC. The chain links TRBV4-3 to TRBJ2-1; D possibly corresponds to TRBD1 (6 bases). Germline assignment: CDR1 LGHNA and CDR2 YSLEER. The CDR3 extends over 14 amino acids. V was clipped by 0 bases and J by 7 bases, with 10 bases between them.